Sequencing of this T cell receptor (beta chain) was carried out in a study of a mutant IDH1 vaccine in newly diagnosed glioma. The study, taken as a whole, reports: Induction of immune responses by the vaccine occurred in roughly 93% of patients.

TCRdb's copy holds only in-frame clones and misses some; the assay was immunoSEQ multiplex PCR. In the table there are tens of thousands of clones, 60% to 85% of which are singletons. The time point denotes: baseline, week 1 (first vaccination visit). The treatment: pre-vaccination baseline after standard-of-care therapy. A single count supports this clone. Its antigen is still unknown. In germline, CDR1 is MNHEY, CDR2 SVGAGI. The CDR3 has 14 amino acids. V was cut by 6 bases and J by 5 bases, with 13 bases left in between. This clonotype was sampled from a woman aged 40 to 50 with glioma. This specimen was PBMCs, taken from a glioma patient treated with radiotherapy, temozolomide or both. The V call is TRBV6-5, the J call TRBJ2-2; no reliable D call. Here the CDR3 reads CASRPEMRTGELFF. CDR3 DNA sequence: TGTGCCAGCAGGCCAGAAATGAGGACCGGGGAGCTGTTTTTT.